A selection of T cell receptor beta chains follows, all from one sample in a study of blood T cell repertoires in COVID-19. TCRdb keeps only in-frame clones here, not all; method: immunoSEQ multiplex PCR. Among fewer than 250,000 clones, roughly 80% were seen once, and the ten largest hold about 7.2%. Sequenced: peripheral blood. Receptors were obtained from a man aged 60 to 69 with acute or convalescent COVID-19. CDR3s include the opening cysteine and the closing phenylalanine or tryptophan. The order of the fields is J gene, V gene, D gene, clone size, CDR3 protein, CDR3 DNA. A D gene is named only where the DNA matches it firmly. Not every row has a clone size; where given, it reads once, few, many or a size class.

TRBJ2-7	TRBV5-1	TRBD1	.	CASSLAMEDRGLEQYF	TGCGCCAGCAGCTTGGCCATGGAAGACAGGGGGCTTGAGCAGTACTTC
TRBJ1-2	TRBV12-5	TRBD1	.	CASGLRTGGLLDGYTF	TGTGCTAGTGGTTTGAGGACAGGGGGTTTGCTGGATGGCTACACCTTC
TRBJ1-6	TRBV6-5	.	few	CASTQLGASNSPLHF	TGTGCCAGCACCCAATTGGGGGCGAGCAATTCACCCCTCCACTTT
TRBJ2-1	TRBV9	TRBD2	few	CASSAPRTSGSYNEQFF	TGTGCCAGCAGCGCCCCCCGGACTAGCGGGTCATACAATGAGCAGTTCTTC
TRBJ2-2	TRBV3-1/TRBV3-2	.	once	CASSQLTGELFF	TGTGCCAGCAGCCAATTAACCGGGGAGCTGTTTTTT
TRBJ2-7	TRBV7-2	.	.	CASSLAGQPYEQYF	TGTGCCAGCAGCTTGGCAGGACAGCCCTACGAGCAGTACTTC
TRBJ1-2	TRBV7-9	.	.	CASSPPSNYGYTF	TGTGCCAGCAGCCCCCCCTCTAACTATGGCTACACCTTC
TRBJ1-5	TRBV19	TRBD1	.	CATRDRGHQPQHF	TGTGCCACACGGGACAGGGGGCACCAGCCCCAGCATTTT
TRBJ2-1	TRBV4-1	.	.	CASASLPGAYNEQFF	TGCGCCAGCGCCTCCCTCCCCGGAGCTTACAATGAGCAGTTCTTC
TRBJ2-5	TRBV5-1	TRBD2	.	CASSGTSGGAPETQYF	TGCGCCAGCAGCGGGACTAGCGGGGGGGCCCCAGAGACCCAGTACTTC
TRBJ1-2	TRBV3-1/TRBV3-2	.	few	CASSLSRLNYGYTF	TGTGCCAGCAGCCTCAGTAGACTGAACTATGGCTACACCTTC
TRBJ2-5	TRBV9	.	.	CASSETPAQTQYF	TGTGCCAGCAGCGAGACTCCCGCTCAGACCCAGTACTTC
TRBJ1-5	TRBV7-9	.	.	CASSWGGGRSNQPQHF	TGTGCCAGCAGCTGGGGCGGCGGGAGGAGCAATCAGCCCCAGCATTTT
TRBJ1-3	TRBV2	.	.	CASSEARGNTIYF	TGTGCCAGCAGTGAAGCGAGGGGAAACACCATATATTTT
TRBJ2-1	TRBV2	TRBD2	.	CASSEATRLAGGNNEQFF	TGTGCCAGCAGTGAAGCTACCCGACTAGCGGGAGGGAACAATGAGCAGTTCTTC
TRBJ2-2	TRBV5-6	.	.	CASSLGGTGELFF	TGTGCCAGCAGCTTGGGAGGTACCGGGGAGCTGTTTTTT
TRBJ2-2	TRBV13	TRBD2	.	CASSSERGNTGELFF	TGTGCCAGCAGCTCGGAGCGGGGGAACACCGGGGAGCTGTTTTTT
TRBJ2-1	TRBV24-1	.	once	CATSDRRGGDEQFF	TGTGCCACCAGTGATCGCAGGGGAGGGGATGAGCAGTTCTTC
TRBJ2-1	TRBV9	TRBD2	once	CASSLQGTSGTLSSYNEQFF	TGTGCCAGCAGCCTCCAGGGGACTAGCGGCACATTAAGCTCCTACAATGAGCAGTTCTTC
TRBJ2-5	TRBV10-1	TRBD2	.	CASSGGLAGGTQETQYF	TGCGCCAGCAGTGGAGGACTAGCGGGAGGTACCCAAGAGACCCAGTACTTC
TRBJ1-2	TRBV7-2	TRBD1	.	CASSLETGSRNYGYTF	TGTGCCAGCAGCTTAGAGACAGGGAGTCGAAACTATGGCTACACCTTC
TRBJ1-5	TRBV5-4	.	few	CASSPGVSNQPQHF	TGTGCCAGCAGCCCGGGAGTTAGCAATCAGCCCCAGCATTTT
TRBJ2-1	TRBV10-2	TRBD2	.	CASSVGALAADNEQFF	TGCGCCAGCAGTGTGGGAGCACTAGCGGCCGACAATGAGCAGTTCTTC
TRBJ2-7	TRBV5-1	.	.	CASSDPPSPSSYEQYF	TGCGCCAGCAGCGACCCTCCTAGCCCGTCATCATACGAGCAGTACTTC
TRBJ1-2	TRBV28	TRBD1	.	CASSRPGTGVFAGYTF	TGTGCCAGCAGTCGACCCGGGACAGGAGTTTTTGCTGGCTACACCTTC
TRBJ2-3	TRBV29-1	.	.	CSVEGATDTQYF	TGCAGCGTTGAGGGAGCAACAGATACGCAGTATTTT
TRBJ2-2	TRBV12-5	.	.	CASGQGSNTGELFF	TGTGCTAGTGGTCAGGGGTCCAACACCGGGGAGCTGTTTTTT
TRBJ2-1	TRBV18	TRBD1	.	CASSPFRDRGHNEQFF	TGTGCCAGCTCACCATTCCGGGACAGGGGGCACAATGAGCAGTTCTTC